This T cell receptor beta chain originates from a study of cytotoxic CD8 clonotypes in ibrutinib-treated CLL. For the study at large: Patients: fewer than 12 relapsed/refractory, roughly 15 treatment-naive, 17 IGHV unmutated. Each sample contained, on average, roughly 260,000 productive templates and 75,000 to 100,000 productive rearrangements.

TCRdb keeps only in-frame clones here, not all; method: immunoSEQ multiplex PCR. The table records roughly 97,000 clones, 70% to 80% of them present only once. This sample comprised PBMCs, obtained after 12 months of ibrutinib treatment. The source of this sequence is a human donor with chronic lymphocytic leukemia.

CDR3 nucleotide sequence: TGCAGTGCCAGGACTAGCAACGAGCAGTTCTTC. As protein: CSARTSNEQFF. The chain joins TRBV20-1 to TRBJ2-1; 8 bases agree with TRBD2. This CDR3 is built from 11 residues. The V gene's germline CDR1 is DFQATT and CDR2 SNEGSKA (reference sequence). With V trimmed by 6 bases and J by 10 bases, 5 bases remained unmatched.